This T cell receptor (beta chain) was documented in a study of beta chain features in type 1 diabetes. The germline gives CDR1 GTSNPN, CDR2 SVGIG (reference sequence). Trimming cost V 3 bases and J 7 bases, with 15 bases left between them. The CDR3 extends over 13 amino acids. What was sequenced were expressed TCRB transcripts, since all of the isolated RNA had been reverse transcribed. TCRdb's table, derived via immunoSEQ multiplex PCR, lists solely in-frame clones and lacks some. In the table there are almost 350,000 clones, around 9% of which are singletons. Study-level findings and limits: Whether HLA type affects TCRB rearrangement stayed undetermined in the present work. Shortening of TCRB CDR3s, moderate but significant, appeared in all four CD4+ subsets of Type 1 diabetes patients.

This clone was found a few times. Its cognate antigen is unknown. The TCR comes from a young man with type 1 diabetes. The sequencing input was central memory CD4+ T cells from blood. The rearrangement joins TRBV30 to TRBJ1-2; weak D call: TRBD1 (6 bases). CDR3 nucleotide sequence: TGTGCCTGGAGCCATCACGAGGGGGTTGGCTACACCTTC. It encodes CAWSHHEGVGYTF.